This section outlines one T cell receptor beta chain sequence together with its context. Its antigen is undetermined. Researchers ran the PCR with 60 Vbeta and 13 Jbeta primers. Assay: immunoSEQ multiplex PCR; the TCRdb copy retains only in-frame clones and omits some. The sample yields roughly 110,000 clones, around 71% seen once. This entry belongs to a study of cytomegalovirus exposure and HLA in healthy donors. For the study at large: Membership in the Caucasian-associated ancestry cluster was found for about 84% of around 380 genotyped donors. Findings and caveats of the study: Earlier results showed most TCR beta V segments being productive about 90% or about 30% of the time. Fewer N-insertions than the approximately 700-donor mean were reportedly shown by an Asian-associated ancestry cluster in a later analysis. Generally TCR sequences proved uncommon, though certain public TCRs appeared in numerous donors.

Germline V CDR1 and CDR2: SNHLY, FYNNEI. This CDR3 region has 14 residues. J gave up 5 bases and V 5 bases, and 6 bases lay outside the gene matches. The genes are TRBV2 and TRBJ1-1, with 9 nucleotides matching TRBD1. The TCR sequence derives from a boy between 10 and 17 years old in good health and CMV-seronegative. Sequenced: PBMCs. The CDR3 nucleotides read TGTGCCAGCAGTATACAGGGGGCGCGTACTGAAGCTTTCTTT. Translation gives CASSIQGARTEAFF.